Here is one T cell receptor (beta chain) with its context. As yet, its antigen is unknown. Input was approximately 1.8 ug genomic DNA, or all available if less. Measured with immunoSEQ multiplex PCR; TCRdb has only the in-frame clones, and not every one. Counted here are 95,000 or so clones, more than 75% occurring once; the ten biggest clones make up around 3%. This sample stems from a study of glioma-infiltrating T cells after dendritic cell vaccination. Notes on the study in general: Survival was not directly related to TCR clonality in these patients.

V lost 0 bases to trimming and J lost 2 bases, with 7 bases between them. Per germline, CDR1 SGDLS and CDR2 YYNGEE. The CDR3 contains 14 residues. Selection required adequate fresh-frozen tumor tissue plus more than two years' survival data. The chain has TRBV9 and TRBJ2-3; TRBD2 might be the D (6 bases). This clonotype was sampled from a human donor with glioblastoma. The sample consisted of blood, taken before dendritic cell vaccination. The CDR3 DNA reads as TGTGCCAGCAGCGTAGCGGGGGTCACAGATACGCAGTATTTT. Residues: CASSVAGVTDTQYF.